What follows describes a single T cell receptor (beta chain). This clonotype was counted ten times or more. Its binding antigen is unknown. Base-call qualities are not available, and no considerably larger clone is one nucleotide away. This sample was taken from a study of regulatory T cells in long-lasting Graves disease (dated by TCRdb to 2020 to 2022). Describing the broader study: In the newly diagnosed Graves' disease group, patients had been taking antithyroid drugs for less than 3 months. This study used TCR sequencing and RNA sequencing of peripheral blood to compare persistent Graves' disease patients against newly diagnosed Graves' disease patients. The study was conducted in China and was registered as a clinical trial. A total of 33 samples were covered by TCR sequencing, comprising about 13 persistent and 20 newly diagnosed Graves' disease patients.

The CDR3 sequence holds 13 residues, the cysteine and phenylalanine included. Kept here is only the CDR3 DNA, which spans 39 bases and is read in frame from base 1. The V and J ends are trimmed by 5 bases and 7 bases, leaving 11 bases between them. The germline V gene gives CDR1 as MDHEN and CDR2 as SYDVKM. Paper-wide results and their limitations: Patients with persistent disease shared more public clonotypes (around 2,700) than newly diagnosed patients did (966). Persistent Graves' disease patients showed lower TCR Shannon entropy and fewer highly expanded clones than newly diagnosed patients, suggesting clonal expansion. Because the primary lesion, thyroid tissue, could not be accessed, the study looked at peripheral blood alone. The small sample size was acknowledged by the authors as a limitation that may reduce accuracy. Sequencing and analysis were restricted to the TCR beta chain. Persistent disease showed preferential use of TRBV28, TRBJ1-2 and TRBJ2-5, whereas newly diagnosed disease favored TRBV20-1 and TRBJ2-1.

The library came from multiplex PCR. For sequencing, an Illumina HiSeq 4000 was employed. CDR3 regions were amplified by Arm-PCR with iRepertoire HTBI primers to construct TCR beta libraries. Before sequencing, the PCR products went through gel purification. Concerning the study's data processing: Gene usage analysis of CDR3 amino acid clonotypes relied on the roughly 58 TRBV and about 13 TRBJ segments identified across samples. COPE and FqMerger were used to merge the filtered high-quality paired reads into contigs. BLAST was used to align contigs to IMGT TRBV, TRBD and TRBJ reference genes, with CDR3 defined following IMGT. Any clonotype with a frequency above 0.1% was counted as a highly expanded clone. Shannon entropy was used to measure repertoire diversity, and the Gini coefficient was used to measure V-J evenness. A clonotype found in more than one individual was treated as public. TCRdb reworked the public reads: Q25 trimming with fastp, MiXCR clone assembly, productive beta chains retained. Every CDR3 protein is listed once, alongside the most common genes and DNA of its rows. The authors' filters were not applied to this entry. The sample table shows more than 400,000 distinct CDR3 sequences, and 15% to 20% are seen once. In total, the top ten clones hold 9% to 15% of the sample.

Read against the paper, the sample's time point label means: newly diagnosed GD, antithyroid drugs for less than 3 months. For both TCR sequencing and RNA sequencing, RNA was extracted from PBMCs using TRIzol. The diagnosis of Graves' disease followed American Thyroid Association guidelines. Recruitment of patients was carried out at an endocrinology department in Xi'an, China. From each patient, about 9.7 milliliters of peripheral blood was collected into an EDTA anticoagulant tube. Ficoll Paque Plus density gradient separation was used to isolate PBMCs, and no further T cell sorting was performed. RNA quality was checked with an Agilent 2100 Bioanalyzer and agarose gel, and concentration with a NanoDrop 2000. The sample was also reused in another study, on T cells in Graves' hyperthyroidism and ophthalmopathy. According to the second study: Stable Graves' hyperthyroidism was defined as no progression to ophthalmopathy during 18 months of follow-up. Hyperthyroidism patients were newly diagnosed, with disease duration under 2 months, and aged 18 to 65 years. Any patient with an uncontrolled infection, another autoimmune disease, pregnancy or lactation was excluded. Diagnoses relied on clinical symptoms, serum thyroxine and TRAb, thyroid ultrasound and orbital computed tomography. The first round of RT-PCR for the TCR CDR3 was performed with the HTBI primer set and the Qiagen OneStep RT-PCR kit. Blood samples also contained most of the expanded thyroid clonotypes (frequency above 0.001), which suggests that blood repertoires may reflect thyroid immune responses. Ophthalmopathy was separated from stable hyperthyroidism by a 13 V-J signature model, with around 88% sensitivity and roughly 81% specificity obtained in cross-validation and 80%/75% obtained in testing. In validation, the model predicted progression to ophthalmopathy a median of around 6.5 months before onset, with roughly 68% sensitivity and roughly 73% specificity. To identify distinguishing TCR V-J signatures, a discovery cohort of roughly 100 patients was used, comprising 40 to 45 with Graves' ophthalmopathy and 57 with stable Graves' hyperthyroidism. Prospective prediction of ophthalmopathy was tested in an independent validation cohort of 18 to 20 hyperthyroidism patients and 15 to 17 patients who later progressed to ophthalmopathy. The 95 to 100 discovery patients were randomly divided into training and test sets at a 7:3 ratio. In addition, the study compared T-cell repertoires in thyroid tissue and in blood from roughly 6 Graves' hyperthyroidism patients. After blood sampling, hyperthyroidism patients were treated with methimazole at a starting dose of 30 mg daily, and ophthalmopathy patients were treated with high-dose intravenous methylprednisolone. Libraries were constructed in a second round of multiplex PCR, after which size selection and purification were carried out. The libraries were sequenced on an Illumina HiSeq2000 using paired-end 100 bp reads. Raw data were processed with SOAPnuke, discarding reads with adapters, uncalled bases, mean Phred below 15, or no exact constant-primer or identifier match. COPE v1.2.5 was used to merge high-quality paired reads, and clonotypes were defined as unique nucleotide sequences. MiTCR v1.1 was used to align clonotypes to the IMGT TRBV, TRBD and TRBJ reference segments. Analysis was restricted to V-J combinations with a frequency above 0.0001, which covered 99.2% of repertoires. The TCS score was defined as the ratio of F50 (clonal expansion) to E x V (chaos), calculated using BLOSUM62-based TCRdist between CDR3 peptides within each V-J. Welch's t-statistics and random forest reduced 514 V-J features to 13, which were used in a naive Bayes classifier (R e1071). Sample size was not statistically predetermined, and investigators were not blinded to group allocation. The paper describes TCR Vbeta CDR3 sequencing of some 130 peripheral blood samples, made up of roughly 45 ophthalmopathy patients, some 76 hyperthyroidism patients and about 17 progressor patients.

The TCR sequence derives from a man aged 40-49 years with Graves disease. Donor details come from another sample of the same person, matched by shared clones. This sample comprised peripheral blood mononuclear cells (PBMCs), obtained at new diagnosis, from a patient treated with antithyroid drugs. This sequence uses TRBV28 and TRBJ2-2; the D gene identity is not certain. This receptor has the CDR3 CASSPPPNGELFF. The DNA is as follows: TGTGCCAGCAGTCCCCCCCCCAACGGGGAGCTGTTTTTT.